The TCR beta chain described here comes from a study of blood T cell repertoires in COVID-19. Study-wide background: In each case, the material was cDNA or gDNA derived from T cells, B-cell-depleted T cells, or PBMCs.

This CDR3 spans 16 amino acids. Germline loops: CDR1 SNHLY, CDR2 FYNNEI. Germline trimming cut 5 bases from V and 9 bases from J; bases unmatched to any gene: 10. In the original analysis: Amplified reference gene primers provided the basis for estimating nucleated cell counts. Assay: immunoSEQ multiplex PCR; the TCRdb copy retains only in-frame clones and omits some. That table furnishes V, J and clone size, whereas the DNA furnished D and trimming. The sample shows 350,000 to 450,000 clones, about 91% of them seen only once. Sequenced: peripheral blood. The receptor comes from a woman aged 40 to 50 with COVID-19, enrolled during active disease. The chain joins TRBV2 to TRBJ2-1; 13 bases align to TRBD2. The CDR3, as DNA: TGTGCCAGCAGTTCCAGACTAGCGGGAGGAAGTGGTGAGCAGTTCTTC. Amino acids: CASSSRLAGGSGEQFF.